These T cell receptor beta chains were read from a single sample in a study of brain T cells in children with intractable seizures. TCRdb keeps only in-frame clones here, not all; method: immunoSEQ multiplex PCR. The table shows under 150,000 clones, with 90% to 95% occurring only once. Sequencing used peripheral blood, obtained at surgery. These receptors originate from a boy in the first two years of life with hemimegalencephaly and intractable seizures. CDR3s include the opening cysteine and the closing phenylalanine or tryptophan. A D gene is named only where the DNA matches it firmly. Size values are once, few and many counts, or a class for expanded clones, and some rows have none.

d_gene	abundance	j_gene	v_gene	CDR3aa	CDR3nt
TRBD1	NA	TRBJ1-4	TRBV18	CASSRGTGFGEKLFF	TGTGCCAGCTCACGTGGGACAGGGTTTGGTGAAAAACTGTTTTTT
NA	NA	TRBJ1-1	TRBV5-1	CASSLAWDTEAFF	TGCGCCAGCAGCTTGGCTTGGGACACTGAAGCTTTCTTT
NA	NA	TRBJ2-5	TRBV24-1	CATSDLLQGEETQYF	TGTGCCACCAGTGATTTGCTCCAGGGAGAGGAGACCCAGTACTTC
TRBD1	few	TRBJ1-1	TRBV27	CASSLVSAGGMNTEAFF	TGTGCCAGCAGTTTAGTCTCGGCAGGGGGAATGAACACTGAAGCTTTCTTT
NA	NA	TRBJ2-7	TRBV6-5	CASSQSYEQYF	TGTGCCAGCAGTCAATCCTACGAGCAGTACTTC
TRBD1	NA	TRBJ2-2	TRBV7-7	CASSFGTGLHTGELFF	TGTGCCAGCAGCTTTGGGACAGGGCTGCACACCGGGGAGCTGTTTTTT
NA	NA	TRBJ1-1	TRBV6-5	CASSLRKNTEAFF	TGTGCCAGCAGTTTACGGAAGAACACTGAAGCTTTCTTT
NA	NA	TRBJ2-7	TRBV28	CASRGPTLYEQYF	TGTGCCAGCAGAGGGCCCACCTTATACGAGCAGTACTTC
NA	NA	TRBJ1-2	TRBV18	CASSHPGRSNYGYTF	TGTGCCAGCTCACACCCGGGACGGTCTAACTATGGCTACACCTTC
NA	NA	TRBJ1-1	TRBV24-1	CATSVGGSATEAFF	TGTGCCACCAGTGTGGGGGGGTCCGCCACTGAAGCTTTCTTT
NA	once	TRBJ1-1	TRBV11-2	CASSYPGWGVQNTEAFF	TGTGCCAGCAGCTACCCTGGTTGGGGGGTCCAGAACACTGAAGCTTTCTTT
NA	NA	TRBJ1-6	TRBV10-2	CASSLKGNSPLHF	TGCGCCAGCAGCCTCAAGGGGAATTCACCCCTCCACTTT
TRBD1	NA	TRBJ2-7	TRBV5-1	CASSLEGAGSYEQYF	TGCGCCAGCAGCTTGGAGGGGGCAGGGTCCTACGAGCAGTACTTC
NA	NA	TRBJ2-1	TRBV27	CASSFPSGGIHDEQFF	TGTGCCAGCAGTTTCCCCTCCGGGGGCATACACGATGAGCAGTTCTTC
TRBD1	NA	TRBJ1-5	TRBV24-1	CATSEGTGPMGNQPQHF	TGTGCCACCAGTGAGGGGACAGGCCCGATGGGCAATCAGCCCCAGCATTTT
NA	NA	TRBJ1-1	TRBV7-2	CASSLGGASGTEAFF	TGTGCCAGCAGCTTAGGGGGGGCGAGTGGCACTGAAGCTTTCTTT
NA	NA	TRBJ1-2	TRBV19	CASTPTGTRQEGYTF	TGTGCCAGTACTCCCACCGGGACTCGCCAAGAGGGCTACACCTTC
TRBD2	NA	TRBJ2-1	TRBV7-3	CASSLGLAGYNEQFF	TGTGCCAGCAGCTTAGGGCTAGCGGGATACAATGAGCAGTTCTTC
NA	NA	TRBJ2-7	TRBV7-8	CASSLRDPSYEQYF	TGTGCCAGCAGCTTAAGGGACCCCTCCTACGAGCAGTACTTC
NA	NA	TRBJ2-2	TRBV28	CASSLYRVFTGELFF	TGTGCCAGCAGTTTATACAGGGTTTTCACCGGGGAGCTGTTTTTT
NA	NA	TRBJ1-2	TRBV4-1	CASSQDLDPPTGFGGYTF	TGCGCCAGCAGCCAAGATCTGGATCCCCCGACAGGCTTCGGCGGCTACACCTTC
NA	NA	TRBJ1-6	TRBV30	CAWTRADNSPLHF	TGTGCCTGGACCAGGGCTGATAATTCACCCCTCCACTTT
NA	NA	TRBJ2-3	TRBV9	CASSVDGGTDTQYF	TGTGCCAGCAGCGTCGATGGCGGCACAGATACGCAGTATTTT
NA	NA	TRBJ1-6	TRBV7-3	CASSTGYNSPLHF	TGTGCCAGCAGCACAGGGTATAATTCACCCCTCCACTTT
NA	NA	TRBJ2-3	TRBV3-1/TRBV3-2	CASSRDSFTDTQYF	TGTGCCAGCAGCCGGGACTCGTTCACAGATACGCAGTATTTT
TRBD1	NA	TRBJ1-5	TRBV19	CASSTGTGPNQPQHF	TGTGCCAGTAGTACCGGGACAGGGCCCAATCAGCCCCAGCATTTT
TRBD2	NA	TRBJ2-1	TRBV6-5	CASSRLAGPNEQFF	TGTGCCAGCAGTCGACTAGCGGGGCCAAATGAGCAGTTCTTC
NA	NA	TRBJ2-7	TRBV29-1	CSALEGYEQYF	TGCAGCGCCCTAGAGGGATACGAGCAGTACTTC
NA	NA	TRBJ2-3	TRBV11-3	CASSSRGTDTQYF	TGTGCCAGCAGCTCACGGGGCACAGATACGCAGTATTTT
NA	NA	TRBJ1-1	TRBV7-8	CASSLSDLGHGSAEAFF	TGTGCCAGCAGCTTATCGGACCTCGGGCACGGGAGCGCTGAAGCTTTCTTT
NA	NA	TRBJ1-6	TRBV27	CASSLEDRGNSPLHF	TGTGCCAGCAGTTTAGAGGACCGGGGGAATTCACCCCTCCACTTT
TRBD1	NA	TRBJ2-2	TRBV7-3	CASSLTGTGTGELFF	TGTGCCAGCAGCTTAACCGGGACAGGGACCGGGGAGCTGTTTTTT
NA	NA	TRBJ2-7	TRBV7-9	CASSLARGPPYEQYF	TGTGCCAGCAGCTTAGCTCGGGGTCCCCCCTACGAGCAGTACTTC
NA	NA	TRBJ1-6	TRBV19	CASRTGLYYNSPLHF	TGTGCCAGTAGGACCGGACTCTACTATAATTCACCCCTCCACTTT
NA	once	TRBJ2-7	TRBV28	CASSFSYEQYF	TGTGCCAGCAGTTTCTCCTACGAGCAGTACTTC
NA	NA	TRBJ2-3	TRBV6-5	CASSYSLAHVTDTQYF	TGTGCCAGCAGTTACTCATTAGCGCACGTCACAGATACGCAGTATTTT
NA	NA	TRBJ1-5	TRBV5-5	CASSLGETSNQPQHF	TGTGCCAGCAGCTTAGGGGAGACTAGCAATCAGCCCCAGCATTTT
NA	NA	TRBJ1-2	TRBV24-1	CATSGYTQGLAGYTF	TGTGCCACCAGTGGTTATACACAGGGTCTCGCTGGCTACACCTTC
TRBD2	NA	TRBJ2-7	TRBV4-2	CASSQDPSLAGGTYEQYF	TGTGCCAGCAGCCAAGATCCCTCCTTAGCGGGAGGGACCTACGAGCAGTACTTC
NA	NA	TRBJ2-1	TRBV18	CASSPPVFSYNEQFF	TGTGCCAGCTCACCACCGGTCTTCTCCTACAATGAGCAGTTCTTC
TRBD1	NA	TRBJ2-3	TRBV5-1	CASSLGQGPTDTQYF	TGCGCCAGCAGCTTGGGACAGGGGCCCACAGATACGCAGTATTTT
NA	once	TRBJ1-4	TRBV5-6	CASSWWPRREKLFF	TGTGCCAGCAGCTGGTGGCCAAGGCGTGAAAAACTGTTTTTT
NA	NA	TRBJ1-5	TRBV28	CASSFFRTEINQPQHF	TGTGCCAGCAGTTTTTTCCGGACAGAAATTAATCAGCCCCAGCATTTT
NA	NA	TRBJ2-1	TRBV27	CASSLLLSDNEQFF	TGTGCCAGCAGTCTCCTCCTATCGGACAATGAGCAGTTCTTC
TRBD1	NA	TRBJ1-2	TRBV5-1	CASSLGDRDLYGYTF	TGCGCCAGCAGCTTAGGGGACAGGGACCTCTATGGCTACACCTTC
NA	NA	TRBJ1-1	TRBV4-2	CASSQDLGAPTEAFF	TGTGCCAGCAGCCAGGACCTGGGGGCGCCCACTGAAGCTTTCTTT
NA	NA	TRBJ1-1	TRBV19	CASSIGKNTEAFF	TGTGCCAGTAGTATAGGGAAGAACACTGAAGCTTTCTTT
TRBD1	NA	TRBJ2-2	TRBV3-1/TRBV3-2	CASSPRDRGRFTGELFF	TGTGCCAGCAGCCCGAGGGACAGGGGAAGGTTCACCGGGGAGCTGTTTTTT
NA	NA	TRBJ2-1	TRBV28	CASSSPGPFGEQFF	TGTGCCAGCAGCTCCCCTGGGCCCTTCGGTGAGCAGTTCTTC